These T cell receptor beta chains were read from a single sample in a study of cytomegalovirus exposure and HLA in healthy donors. Produced via immunoSEQ multiplex PCR; TCRdb's table is partial and in-frame only. The sample shows around 200,000 clones, 65% to 90% of them seen only once. The sample comprised PBMCs. The origin of the receptors is a girl between 5 and 17 years old in good health and CMV-seronegative. Each CDR3 is given with its conserved first and last residue. The listing skips clone size in some rows; elsewhere it reads once, few, many or a size class.

j_call v_call clone_size cdr3_aa
TRBJ2-7 TRBV27 - CASSKHRDTYEQYF
TRBJ2-7 TRBV10-3 - CAIRRGSGTGLSYEQYF
TRBJ1-5 TRBV28 few CASNPWTASNQPQHF
TRBJ2-1 TRBV7-3 - CASSLVRNRVDEQFF
TRBJ2-1 TRBV6-4 - CASSPGTGGAYNEQFF
TRBJ1-1 TRBV7-9 - CASSLAGGGNTEAFF
TRBJ2-5 TRBV6-5 once CASRTDPGMKTQYF
TRBJ2-7 TRBV7-2 - CASSLAGTGSYEQYF
TRBJ2-2 TRBV11-2 - CASSLVAATTSGELFF
TRBJ2-7 TRBV29-1 - CSVSDRGKGPSYEQYF
TRBJ1-5 TRBV28 - CASSFMRRGQGDQPQHF
TRBJ2-2 TRBV7-3 - CASSPQGAVNTGELFF
TRBJ2-5 TRBV18 - CASSPLPEIRYQETQYF
TRBJ1-4 TRBV4-3 few CASSQGDRRKEKLFF
TRBJ1-2 TRBV28 - CASSLFRQLTYGYTF
TRBJ1-1 TRBV20-1 - CSAIRITEAFF
TRBJ2-7 TRBV28 - CASSETSGLYEQYF
TRBJ1-2 TRBV18 - CASSGSNRQYGYTF
TRBJ2-7 TRBV27 - CASSWDRSSYEQYF
TRBJ2-7 TRBV5-1 - CASSSGASGSDEQYF
TRBJ2-7 TRBV28 - CASSLHSSGSYEQYF
TRBJ1-5 TRBV28 - CASRKQGEGQPQHF
TRBJ1-1 TRBV5-1 - CASTAGEGTEAFF
TRBJ2-6 TRBV2 - CASSEGTGAGANVLTF
TRBJ1-5 TRBV27 - CASSSKRVNQPQHF
TRBJ2-7 TRBV14 - CASSNPLRTAYYEQYF
TRBJ2-1 TRBV7-2 - CASSFSRYEQFF
TRBJ1-2 TRBV7-2 - CASSDRTGADGYTF
TRBJ1-4 TRBV5-6 - CASSPTGQEKLFF
TRBJ1-6 TRBV7-2 once CASSPPNGQGALHF
TRBJ1-2 TRBV7-2 - CASSPSGGFYGYTF
TRBJ2-7 TRBV29-1 - CSVTPRGSYEQYF
TRBJ1-1 TRBV6-1 few CASSDREAFF
TRBJ2-1 TRBV7-2 - CASSLVLAGGVSEQFF
TRBJ1-3 TRBV18 once CASSPRGTSGNTIYF
TRBJ2-1 TRBV10-1 - CARFPGGHSYNEQFF
TRBJ2-4 TRBV27 - CASHLLKGLAKNIQYF
TRBJ1-6 TRBV6-5 few CASTKGGENSPLHF
TRBJ2-7 TRBV28 - CASRTGGISYEQYF
TRBJ1-4 TRBV6-6 - CASSDAQVKLFF
TRBJ1-1 TRBV30 - CAWRGQLFTEAFF
TRBJ1-4 TRBV5-3 - CARSSDPGTITMGREKLFF
TRBJ2-7 TRBV5-1 - CASSLTPGPTYEQYF
TRBJ1-2 TRBV4-1 - CASSQDLLTGVGGYTF